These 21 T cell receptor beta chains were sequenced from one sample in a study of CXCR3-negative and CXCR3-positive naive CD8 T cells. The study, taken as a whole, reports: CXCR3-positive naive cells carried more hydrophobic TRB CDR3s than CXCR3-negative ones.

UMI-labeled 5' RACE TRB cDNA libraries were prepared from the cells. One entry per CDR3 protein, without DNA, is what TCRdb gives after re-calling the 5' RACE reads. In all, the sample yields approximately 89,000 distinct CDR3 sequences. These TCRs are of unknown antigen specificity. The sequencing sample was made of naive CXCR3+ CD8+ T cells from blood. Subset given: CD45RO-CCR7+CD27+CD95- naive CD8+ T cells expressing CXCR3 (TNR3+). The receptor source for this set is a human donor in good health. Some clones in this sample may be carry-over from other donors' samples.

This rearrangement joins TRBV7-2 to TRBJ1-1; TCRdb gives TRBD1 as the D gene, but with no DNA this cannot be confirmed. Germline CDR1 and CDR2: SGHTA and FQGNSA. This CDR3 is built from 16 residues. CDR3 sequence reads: CASSFVFGEGYTEAFF. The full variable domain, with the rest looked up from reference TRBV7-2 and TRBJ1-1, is GAGVSQSPSNKVTEKGKDVELRCDPISGHTALYWYRQSLGQGLEFLIYFQGNSAPDKSGLPSDRFSAERTGGSVSTLTIQRTQQEDSAVYLCASSFVFGEGYTEAFFGQGTRLTVV.

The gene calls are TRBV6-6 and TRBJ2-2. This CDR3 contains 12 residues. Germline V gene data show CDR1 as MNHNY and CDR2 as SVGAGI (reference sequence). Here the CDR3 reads CASSLTYGELFF.

The CDR3 loop reads CASSPDFYNSPLHF. The chain recombines TRBV14 with TRBJ1-6. The germline V gene has CDR1 SGHDN and CDR2 FVKESK. The CDR3 is 14 residues long.

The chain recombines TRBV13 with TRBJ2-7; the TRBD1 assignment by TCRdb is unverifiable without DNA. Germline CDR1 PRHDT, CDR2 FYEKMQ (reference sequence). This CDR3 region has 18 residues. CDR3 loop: CASSPDGRSATGTDEQYF. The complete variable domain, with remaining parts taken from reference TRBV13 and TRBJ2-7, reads AAGVIQSPRHLIKEKRETATLKCYPIPRHDTVYWYQQGPGQDPQFLISFYEKMQSDKGSIPDRFSAQQFSDYHSELNMSSLELGDSALYFCASSPDGRSATGTDEQYFGPGTRLTVT.

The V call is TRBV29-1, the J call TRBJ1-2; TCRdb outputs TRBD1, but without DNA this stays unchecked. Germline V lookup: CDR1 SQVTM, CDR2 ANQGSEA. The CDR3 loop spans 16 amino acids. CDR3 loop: CSVSYNHPGEVYGYTF.

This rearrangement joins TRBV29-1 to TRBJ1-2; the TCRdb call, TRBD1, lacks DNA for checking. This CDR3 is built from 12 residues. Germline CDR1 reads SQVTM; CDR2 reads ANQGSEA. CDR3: CSVETTPGGYTF.

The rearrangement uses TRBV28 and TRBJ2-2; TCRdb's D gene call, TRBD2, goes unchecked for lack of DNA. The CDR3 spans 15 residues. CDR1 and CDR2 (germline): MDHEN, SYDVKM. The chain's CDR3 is CATDDPDKLDGELFF.

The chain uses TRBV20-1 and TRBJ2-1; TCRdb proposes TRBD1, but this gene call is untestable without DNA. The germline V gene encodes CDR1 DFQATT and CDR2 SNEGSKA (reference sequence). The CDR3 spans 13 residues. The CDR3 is CSARVDRGVEQFF.

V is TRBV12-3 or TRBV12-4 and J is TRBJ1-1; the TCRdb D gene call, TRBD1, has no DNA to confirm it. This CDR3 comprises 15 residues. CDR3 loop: CASTYPSAMNTEAFF.

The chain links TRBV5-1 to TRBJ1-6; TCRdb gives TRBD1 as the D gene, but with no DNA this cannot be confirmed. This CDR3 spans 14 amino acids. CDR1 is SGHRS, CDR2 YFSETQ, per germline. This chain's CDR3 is CASSLAGGNSPLHF.

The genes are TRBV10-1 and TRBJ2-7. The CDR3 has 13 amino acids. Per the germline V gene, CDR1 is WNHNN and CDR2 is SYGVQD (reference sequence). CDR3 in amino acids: CASSESPGYEQYF.

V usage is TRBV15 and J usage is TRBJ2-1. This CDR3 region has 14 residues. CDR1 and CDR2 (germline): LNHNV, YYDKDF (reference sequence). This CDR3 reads CATSRDGLEVTRFF.

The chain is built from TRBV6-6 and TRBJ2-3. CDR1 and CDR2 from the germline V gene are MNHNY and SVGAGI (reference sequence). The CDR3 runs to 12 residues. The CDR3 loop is CASSLGWDTQYF.

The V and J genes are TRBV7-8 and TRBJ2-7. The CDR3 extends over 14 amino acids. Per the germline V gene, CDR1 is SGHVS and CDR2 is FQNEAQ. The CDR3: CASSLGVTWYEQYF.

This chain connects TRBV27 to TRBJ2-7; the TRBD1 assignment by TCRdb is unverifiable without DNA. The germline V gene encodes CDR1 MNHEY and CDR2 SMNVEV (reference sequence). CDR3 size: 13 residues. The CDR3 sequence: CASTPRLGYEQYF.

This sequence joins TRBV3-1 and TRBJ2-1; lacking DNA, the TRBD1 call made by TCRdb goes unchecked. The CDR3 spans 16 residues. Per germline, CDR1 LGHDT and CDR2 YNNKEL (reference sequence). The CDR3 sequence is CASSQRLGGMDNEQFF.

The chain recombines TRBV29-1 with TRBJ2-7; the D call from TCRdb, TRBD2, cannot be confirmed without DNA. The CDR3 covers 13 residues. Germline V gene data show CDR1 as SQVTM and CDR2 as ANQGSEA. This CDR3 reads CSVEEGLAHEQYF.

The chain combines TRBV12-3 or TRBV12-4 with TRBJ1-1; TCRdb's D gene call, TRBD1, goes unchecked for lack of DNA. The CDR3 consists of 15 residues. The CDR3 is CASSLLRLRGTEAFF.

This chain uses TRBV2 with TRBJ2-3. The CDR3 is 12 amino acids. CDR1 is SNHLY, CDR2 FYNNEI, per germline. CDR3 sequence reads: CASSEALVTQYF. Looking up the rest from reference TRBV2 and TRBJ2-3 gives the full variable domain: EPEVTQTPSHQVTQMGQEVILRCVPISNHLYFYWYRQILGQKVEFLVSFYNNEISEKSEIFDDQFSVERPDGSNFTLKIRSTKLEDSAMYFCASSEALVTQYFGPGTRLTVL.

The CDR3 loop is CASTEAQAMNTEAFF. The V call is TRBV7-9, the J call TRBJ1-1. This CDR3 is built from 15 residues. Germline loops: CDR1 SEHNR, CDR2 FQNEAQ (reference sequence).

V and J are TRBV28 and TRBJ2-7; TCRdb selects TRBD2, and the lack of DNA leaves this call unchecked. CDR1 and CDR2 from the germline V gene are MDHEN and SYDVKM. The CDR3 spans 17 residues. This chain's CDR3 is CASSPPPGLEIGYEQYF.